The clone carrying this T cell receptor beta chain was counted ten times or more. These data are taken from a study of T cell repertoires in cytomegalovirus infection. Study overall: It can be stated that public TCR beta signatures indicated CMV infection as well as a matching HLA type.

MiXCR, run by TCRdb on the reads, gives a single entry per CDR3 protein. The table records approximately 500,000 distinct CDR3 sequences, approximately 15% of them present only once. Germline CDR1 is ENHRY and CDR2 is SYGVKD. The CDR3 covers 15 residues. The V and J ends lost 5 bases and 0 bases respectively, with 11 bases between them. The V gene is TRBV10-3, the J gene TRBJ2-1; TRBD2 might be the D (5 bases). This clonotype was sampled from a human donor in good health (CMV status not recorded). Some clones in this sample may be carry-over from other donors' samples. Sequenced input: CD8+ T cells from PBMCs. The CDR3 bases are TGTGCCATCAGTCAGGACTGGTCCTCCTACAATGAGCAGTTCTTC. The encoded protein is CAISQDWSSYNEQFF.